These 5 T cell receptor beta chains were all obtained from the same sample, sequenced in a study of blood T cell repertoires in COVID-19. Produced via immunoSEQ multiplex PCR; TCRdb's table is partial and in-frame only. The top ten clones hold under 6% of a sample with about 300,000 clones, about 85% of them seen once. Specimen: PBMCs or T cells enriched from blood (not recorded which). Every receptor here comes from a woman aged 25-40 years who had recovered from COVID-19.

Here the CDR3 reads CATSRDGGAGTDTQYF. The CDR3 DNA follows: TGTGCCACCAGCAGAGATGGGGGGGCTGGCACAGATACGCAGTATTTT. The chain combines TRBV15 with TRBJ2-3; a weak D match, TRBD2 (7 bases). The V end lost 0 bases, the J end lost 1 base, and 11 bases lay between the germline ends. Germline CDR1 is LNHNV and CDR2 is YYDKDF (reference sequence). This CDR3 contains 16 residues.

The rearrangement joins TRBV4-2 to TRBJ2-7, with D unresolved. CDR3 length: 14 residues. Trimming shortened V by 1 base and J by 1 base, and 8 bases separated the two germline ends. Germline V gene sequence: CDR1 LGHNA, CDR2 YNFKEQ. The CDR3 region has the DNA TGTGCCAGCAGCCAAGGGGCGTTATCCTACGAGCAGTACTTC. Protein: CASSQGALSYEQYF.

The V call is TRBV7-2, the J call TRBJ1-1; D perhaps matches TRBD1 (5 bases). The CDR3 covers 13 residues. Trimming left V 3 bases short and J 11 bases short, with 16 bases between. Germline lookup yields CDR1 SGHTA and CDR2 FQGNSA. In DNA, the CDR3 is TGTGCCAGCAGCTTGGCGGTGGGGGAGGAGGCTTTCTTT. Translation: CASSLAVGEEAFF. Full variable domain (rest looked up from reference TRBV7-2 and TRBJ1-1): GAGVSQSPSNKVTEKGKDVELRCDPISGHTALYWYRQSLGQGLEFLIYFQGNSAPDKSGLPSDRFSAERTGGSVSTLTIQRTQQEDSAVYLCASSLAVGEEAFFGQGTRLTVV.

The rearrangement uses TRBV9 and TRBJ2-5, with 9 bases that match TRBD2. Germline CDR1 reads SGDLS; CDR2 reads YYNGEE. The CDR3 covers 15 residues. V was pared by 0 bases and J by 1 base, with 1 base of the junction left unmatched. DNA for the CDR3: TGTGCCAGCAGCGTAGGGACTAGCGTCCAAGAGACCCAGTACTTC. This codes for CASSVGTSVQETQYF. Filled out from reference TRBV9 and TRBJ2-5, the complete variable domain reads DSGVTQTPKHLITATGQRVTLRCSPRSGDLSVYWYQQSLDQGLQFLIQYYNGEERAKGNILERFSAQQFPDLHSELNLSSLELGDSALYFCASSVGTSVQETQYFGPGTRLLVL.

The genes are TRBV4-1 and TRBJ1-6, with D unclear. Trimming stripped 3 bases from V and 7 bases from J, with 10 bases between. Germline lookup yields CDR1 MGHRA and CDR2 YSYEKL. The CDR3 sequence is 14 residues long. CDR3 sequence (DNA): TGCGCCAGCAGCCAGAGCCGACTAAATTCACCCCTCCACTTT. Translation gives CASSQSRLNSPLHF.